This is a list of T cell receptor beta chains from one sample in a study of cytomegalovirus exposure and HLA in healthy donors. Clones were sequenced by immunoSEQ multiplex PCR, and TCRdb holds only the in-frame ones, with some missing. The sample consists of more than 95,000 clones, 60% to 85% of them appearing once. The sequenced sample was PBMCs. These receptors all stem from a woman younger than 35 in good health and CMV-seropositive. Each CDR3 is given with its conserved first and last residue. D genes are given only for firm matches. Size is stated for part of the rows, as once, few or many counts, or as a class when the clone is expanded.

abundance	v_gene	d_gene	j_gene	CDR3aa	CDR3nt
-	TRBV5-1	-	TRBJ1-1	CASSLDSTGTEAFF	TGCGCCAGCAGCCTCGACTCAACCGGAACTGAAGCTTTCTTT
-	TRBV5-8	TRBD1	TRBJ2-5	CASSLDAGQGDQETQYF	TGTGCCAGCAGCTTGGATGCGGGACAGGGCGATCAAGAGACCCAGTACTTC
-	TRBV28	TRBD2	TRBJ2-7	CASSAGTSGSRSYEQYF	TGTGCCAGCAGCGCCGGGACTAGCGGGAGCAGATCCTACGAGCAGTACTTC
-	TRBV19	-	TRBJ2-4	CASSILRRDVKNIQYF	TGTGCCAGTAGTATTCTCAGGCGGGACGTCAAAAACATTCAGTACTTC
-	TRBV6-1	TRBD1	TRBJ2-7	CASSRLLTGEQYF	TGTGCCAGCTCCCGTCTGTTGACAGGGGAGCAGTACTTC
-	TRBV7-9	TRBD2	TRBJ2-6	CASRSGTGANVLTF	TGTGCCAGCAGGAGCGGGACTGGGGCCAACGTCCTGACTTTC
few	TRBV6-5	-	TRBJ1-2	CATMTGDGYTF	TGTGCCACCATGACGGGGGATGGCTACACCTTC
once	TRBV11-2	-	TRBJ1-1	CASSLGLWHPNTEAFF	TGTGCCAGCAGCTTAGGGTTGTGGCACCCGAACACTGAAGCTTTCTTT
once	TRBV5-1	TRBD1	TRBJ2-1	CASSVAGTAYNEQFF	TGCGCCAGCAGCGTCGCCGGGACAGCCTACAATGAGCAGTTCTTC
few	TRBV5-6	-	TRBJ1-1	CASSFGGNTEAFF	TGTGCCAGCAGCTTCGGGGGGAACACTGAAGCTTTCTTT
-	TRBV27	TRBD2	TRBJ2-1	CASSPDHLPSGRRNEQFF	TGTGCCAGCAGTCCCGACCACCTTCCTAGCGGGAGGCGGAATGAGCAGTTCTTC
-	TRBV29-1	TRBD2	TRBJ2-3	CSSSNLAGDTDTQYF	TGCAGCTCATCAAACCTAGCGGGGGACACAGATACGCAGTATTTT
-	TRBV5-4	-	TRBJ1-4	CASSGGDLGEKLFF	TGTGCCAGCAGCGGCGGGGACTTGGGTGAAAAACTGTTTTTT
few	TRBV7-6	TRBD2	TRBJ2-7	CASSFSGALSYEQYF	TGTGCCAGCAGCTTCAGCGGGGCCCTCTCCTACGAGCAGTACTTC
-	TRBV10-3	-	TRBJ2-4	CAISDPPGLIQYF	TGTGCCATCAGTGACCCTCCTGGACTAATTCAGTACTTC
-	TRBV15	TRBD2	TRBJ2-3	CATSRGTLAGGTDTQYF	TGTGCCACCAGCAGAGGGACCTTAGCGGGGGGCACAGATACGCAGTATTTT